Reported below is one T cell receptor (beta chain). The data were taken from a study of CXCR3-negative and CXCR3-positive naive CD8 T cells. Germline lookup yields CDR1 ENHRY and CDR2 SYGVKD. This CDR3 is 15 amino acids long. In preparing the TRB cDNA libraries, 5' RACE with UMI labels was used. TCRdb re-called the 5' RACE reads and catalogs CDR3 proteins one per entry, DNA excluded. The sample spans about 80,000 distinct CDR3 sequences; the ten largest clones claim roughly 1.6%. The sample taken for sequencing was naive CXCR3- CD8+ T cells from blood. As to subset: CD45RO-CCR7+CD27+CD95- naive CD8+ T cells lacking CXCR3 (TNR3-). The rearrangement links TRBV10-3 to TRBJ2-7; the D gene TCRdb calls, TRBD2, cannot be checked with no DNA. This TCR came from a human donor in good health. Some clones in this sample may be carry-over from other donors' samples. The CDR3 protein is CAIRGSTSGRYEQYF.